The present T cell receptor beta chain was sequenced within a study of shared clonotypes between healthy human individuals (TCRdb year 2020). Regarding the complete study: A few men and two women, aged 18 to 49 years, made up the cohort. For each donor, CD4 naive and CD4 memory were each given three plates, CD8 naive was given two plates, and CD8 memory was given one plate. The study deeply sequenced blood TCR repertoires of 5 or 6 healthy adults to estimate repertoire size and the extent of clonotype sharing between individuals. To increase sequencing depth and limit assay-specific biases, different laboratories used diverse techniques to prepare libraries and sequence TCR repertoires. Between about 0.8 and 9 billion PBMCs per donor were obtained by leukapheresis. Broad study findings and their caveats: Rarefaction of sorted-subset datasets indicated incomplete sequencing despite the large sequencing depth. About 4.5% of naive CD4, 3.5% of naive CD8, roughly 2.4% of memory CD4, and 0.4% of memory CD8 clonotypes were shared across a few donors. Higher generation probabilities were observed for clonotypes shared by all four sorted-subset donors than for non-shared clonotypes. Pairwise subsampling indicated that sequencing depth was expected to affect the degree of clonotype sharing among donors. Because the study included only a small number of donors, the genetic and exposure-history diversity represented was limited. Naive subsets generally had larger estimated clonotype richness than memory subsets. Only blood was sampled, and tissue TCR repertoires likely differ from those in blood.

The CDR3 runs 13 amino acids, cysteine and phenylalanine included. The sequence is cut down to CDR3 DNA, 39 bases in frame from base 1. At the junction V is shortened by 4 bases and J by 7 bases, with 11 bases in between. The germline V gene (reference sequence) gives CDR1 as LNHDA and CDR2 as SQIVND. To note about this clone: This clone's antigen is unknown. No base quality values were provided; no much bigger clone lies one nucleotide off. The sample holds other DNA sequences that translate to the same CDR3.

Donors were healthy HIV-negative adults with no recently reported acute infections or vaccinations. Only Caucasian adults living in Nashville, Tennessee, USA were represented among the donors. CD4+ T cells were enriched through magnetic negative selection, after which naive cells were positively selected on CD45RA and the remaining negative fraction served as the memory subset. After blood collection by leukapheresis, PBMCs were isolated using Ficoll-Histopaque density gradient centrifugation and then cryopreserved in the vapor phase of liquid nitrogen. Analytical flow cytometry was used to check the purity and quantity of every magnetically sorted T cell population. Genomic DNA was isolated from every sorted fraction and measured by UV absorbance on a Nanodrop 2000c. Using the deep immunoSEQ assay, TCR CDR3 regions were amplified from genomic DNA by multiplex PCR. Extracted genomic DNA from each cell subset was distributed evenly across all wells of several immunoSEQ 96-well plates, and each plate was treated as a replicate. For sorted subsets, each replicate PCR was loaded with approximately 190 ng genomic DNA, equivalent to some 31,000 T cell genomes. Purified libraries were quantified with a Qubit 3.0 fluorometer, sized on a Bioanalyzer 2100, and re-quantified with the KAPA Library Quantification kit. A separate single-read 150-cycle Illumina NextSeq 550 flow cell was used to sequence each immunoSEQ 96-well plate. The original pipeline was this. Because the immunoSEQ output included only junctional sequences and no quality scores, the filtering could not be the same as the filtering used for full-length reads. To assign V/J genes and CDR3, sequences were annotated using PyIR, a Python wrapper for IgBLAST v1.9, with IMGT germline references. Reads were filtered out if the reads had weak V/J assignments (E-value above 1e-6), no CDR3, stop codons, out-of-frame junctions, or ambiguous translated residues. V3J clonotypes were defined by identical inferred V gene, J gene, and CDR3 amino acid sequence. Percentage overlap between repertoires was calculated by dividing the number of shared unique clonotypes by the size of the smaller repertoire. Repertoire richness was assessed with RTK rarefaction, the Chao1 estimator, and Recon v2.1 estimates of unobserved clonotypes. Generation probabilities were computed with OLGA for all TCRbeta clonotypes obtained by the gDNA method from several donors. Entries here come from immuneACCESS through TCRdb and include only in-frame sequences with V and J called. Some clones fail to appear in such tables; in the studies checked, an unresolved V gene covers under half of the shortfall, and the cause of the remainder is unknown. That table gives V, J and clone size, and the DNA gave D and trimming. For this sample there are 1,400,000 or so clones; roughly 98.5% appear just once. The ten largest clones represent about 0.34% of the sample.

The TCR sequence derives from a man aged 25-45 years in good health. Sequences were obtained from naive CD4+ T cells sorted from blood. In light of the paper, this sample's cell subset or site label describes: CD45RA+ positively selected. The rearrangement combines TRBV19 with TRBJ1-5; TRBD1 could be the D gene, as 5 bases match. The sequenced DNA is TGTGCCAGTAGTACCGCCCGGGGGCAGCCCCAGCATTTT. Its amino acids are CASSTARGQPQHF.